This entry features one T cell receptor (beta chain) sequence. This entry comes from a study of CD8 T cells in Susac syndrome. Between the trimmed V and J ends, which lost 2 bases and 3 bases, there was a span of 4 bases. The CDR3 runs to 12 residues. Per the germline V gene, CDR1 is SEHNR and CDR2 is FQNEAQ (reference sequence). RNA, at roughly 0.5 to 1 ug, was reverse transcribed with random hexamers. In TCRdb, the immunoSEQ multiplex PCR reads were re-called with MiXCR into one record per CDR3 protein. The sample carries about 210,000 distinct CDR3 sequences, 95% recorded once. Sequencing used CD4+ T cells from PBMCs. V gene TRBV7-9 combines with J gene TRBJ1-2; D is undetermined. The TCR comes from a human donor with multiple sclerosis. The CDR3 region has the DNA TGTGCCAGCAGCTTAACGGACTATGGCTACACCTTC. Translation gives CASSLTDYGYTF.